The 8 T cell receptor beta chains given below trace back to one sample, sequenced in a study of brain metastases from non-small cell lung cancer. Clones were read by immunoSEQ multiplex PCR, and TCRdb kept only the in-frame ones, dropping some. The sample carries 3,000 to 4,000 clones, 95% to 96% recorded once. The sample was tumor-adjacent normal tissue. The receptors come from a donor aged 40 or over with non-small cell lung cancer.

This clone has just one count. This same CDR3 is encoded by further DNA sequences in the sample. The chain uses TRBV7-9 and TRBJ2-3; D tentatively fits TRBD1 or TRBD2 (5 bases each). CDR3 size: 14 residues. V was clipped by 0 bases and J by 1 base, with 5 bases between them. Germline loops: CDR1 SEHNR, CDR2 FQNEAQ (reference sequence). The DNA of the CDR3 is TGTGCCAGCAGCTTAGCGGGGGGCACAGATACGCAGTATTTT. This codes for CASSLAGGTDTQYF.

Only one count was recorded for this clone. The chain joins TRBV24-1 to TRBJ2-2, with D perhaps TRBD1 (6 bases). The V gene's germline CDR1 is KGHDR and CDR2 SFDVKD. This CDR3 spans 15 amino acids. Trimming stripped 4 bases from V and 3 bases from J, with 11 bases between. For the CDR3, the DNA is TGTGCCACCAGTGACCCGGGACACTACACCGGGGAGCTGTTTTTT. Translated, it gives CATSDPGHYTGELFF.

This clone has a single count. This chain uses TRBV7-9 with TRBJ2-2; D not resolved. The CDR3 is made up of 13 amino acids. Looked up from germline, CDR1 is SEHNR and CDR2 is FQNEAQ (reference sequence). V was clipped by 2 bases and J by 7 bases, with 8 bases between them. The DNA of the CDR3 is TGTGCCAGCAGCTTACAACTGGTCGGGGAGCTGTTTTTT. Translated, it gives CASSLQLVGELFF.

V gene TRBV7-2 combines with J gene TRBJ1-2, with 10 bases matching TRBD1. The CDR3 runs 15 residues. Germline assignment: CDR1 SGHTA and CDR2 FQGNSA. Trimming cost V 4 bases and J 4 bases; bases outside gene matches: 6. CDR3 nucleotide sequence: TGTGCCAGCAGCTCGACAGGGGGCCTCCCCTATGGCTACACCTTC. Translated: CASSSTGGLPYGYTF.

The chain links TRBV5-6 to TRBJ1-6; 7 bases fit TRBD1. CDR1 SGHDT and CDR2 YYEEEE come from the germline V gene. V lost 4 bases and J lost 7; bases outside the gene matches: 5. This CDR3 contains 14 residues. CDR3 in DNA: TGTGCCAGCAGCGTGCAGACAGGGAATTCACCCCTCCACTTT. Translating it yields CASSVQTGNSPLHF.

The CDR3, as DNA: TGCGCCAGCAGCGCACCTAGCGGGGGGGCCACAGATACGCAGTATTTT. Its translation is CASSAPSGGATDTQYF. The chain links TRBV5-1 to TRBJ2-3; 12 bases align to TRBD2. Germline CDR1 is SGHRS and CDR2 is YFSETQ. The CDR3 is made up of 16 amino acids. V trimming: 4 bases; J trimming: 2 bases; junction bases outside the gene matches: 5.

The V call is TRBV3-1 (or the pseudogene TRBV3-2), the J call TRBJ2-2; 12 bases align to TRBD2. This CDR3 has 16 amino acids. V trimming: 4 bases; J trimming: 3 bases; junction bases outside the gene matches: 3. Germline assignment: CDR1 LGHDT and CDR2 YNNKEL (reference sequence). This chain's CDR3 is CASSRLAGVDTGELFF. The CDR3 nucleotides are TGTGCCAGCAGCCGACTAGCGGGAGTCGACACCGGGGAGCTGTTTTTT.

The chain links TRBV3-1 (or the pseudogene TRBV3-2) to TRBJ2-1; TRBD2 matches 9 bases. Germline V CDR1 and CDR2: LGHDT, YNNKEL (reference sequence). Trimming removed 1 base from V and 9 bases from J; junction bases left unmatched: 7. CDR3 size: 15 residues. CDR3 region: CASSQGGGGAIEQFF. The CDR3, as DNA: TGTGCCAGCAGCCAAGGTGGCGGGGGGGCTATTGAGCAGTTCTTC.